The present T cell receptor (beta chain) was sequenced within a study of blood T cell repertoires in COVID-19. While infection was still active, Seattle patients were enrolled and then followed longitudinally. CDR1 is MNHEY, CDR2 SMNVEV, per germline (reference sequence). The trim removed 5 bases at V and 0 bases at J, leaving 15 bases unmatched. The CDR3 spans 19 residues. Produced via immunoSEQ multiplex PCR; TCRdb's table is partial and in-frame only. The sample includes a few hundred thousand clones, around 92% seen only once; the top ten take 1.5% to 2%. The chain recombines TRBV27 with TRBJ2-3; TRBD1 aligns across 9 bases. This TCR was recovered from a woman aged 30 to 39 with COVID-19, enrolled during active disease. Sequencing was done on a sample of peripheral blood. CDR3 in amino acids: CASSRGGVNRGLSTDTQYF. The CDR3 nucleotides read TGTGCCAGCAGTCGCGGCGGAGTAAACAGGGGGCTTAGCACAGATACGCAGTATTTT.